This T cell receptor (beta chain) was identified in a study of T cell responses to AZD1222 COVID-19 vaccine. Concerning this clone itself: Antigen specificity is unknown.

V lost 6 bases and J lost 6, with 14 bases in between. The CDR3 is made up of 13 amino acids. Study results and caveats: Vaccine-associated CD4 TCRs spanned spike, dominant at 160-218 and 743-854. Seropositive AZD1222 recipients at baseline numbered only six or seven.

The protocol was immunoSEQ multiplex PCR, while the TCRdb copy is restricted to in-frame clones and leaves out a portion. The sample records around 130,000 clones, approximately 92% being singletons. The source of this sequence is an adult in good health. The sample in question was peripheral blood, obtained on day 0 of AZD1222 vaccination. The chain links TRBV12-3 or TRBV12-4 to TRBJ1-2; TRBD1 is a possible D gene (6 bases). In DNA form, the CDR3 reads TGTGCCAGCAGCGGGGGCAGGATTCATGGCTACACCTTC. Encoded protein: CASSGGRIHGYTF.